This passage covers 18 T cell receptor beta chains from one sample sequenced in a study of long-term antiretroviral therapy in people with HIV. The libraries were made with immunoSEQ v3.0 at survey level. Assay: immunoSEQ multiplex PCR; the TCRdb copy retains only in-frame clones and omits some. The table shows some 18,000 clones, with about three quarters occurring only once. The source material was unsorted PBMCs, sampled roughly 2.2 years before starting antiretroviral therapy. The receptors originated from a man aged 25-45 years with HIV.

The chain links TRBV6-5 to TRBJ1-4, with 7 positions matching TRBD1. The CDR3 length is 13 residues. Looked up from germline, CDR1 is MNHEY and CDR2 is SVGAGI. Trimming took 10 bases from V and 4 from J; bases not matched to a gene: 6. CDR3: CATRDRLNEKLFF. CDR3 bases: TGTGCCACTAGGGACAGACTTAATGAAAAACTGTTTTTT.

V gene TRBV5-1 combines with J gene TRBJ1-6; possible D gene TRBD1, 6 bases. The CDR3 extends over 16 amino acids. Germline V lookup: CDR1 SGHRS, CDR2 YFSETQ. The V and J ends lost 3 bases and 7 bases respectively, with 17 bases between them. CDR3 protein: CASSSDSPTSNSPLHF. The CDR3 nucleotides are TGCGCCAGCAGCTCGGACAGTCCTACTTCGAATTCACCCCTCCACTTT.

This clone was observed once. Here the CDR3 DNA reads TGCGCCAGCAGCTTGCCCAAGAACGACATTTTGAACACTGAAGCTTTCTTT. Amino acid sequence: CASSLPKNDILNTEAFF. The chain combines TRBV5-1 with TRBJ1-1; D is undetermined. CDR3 length equals 17 residues. Trimming removed 1 base at V and 0 bases at J, with 16 bases between. Looked up from germline, CDR1 is SGHRS and CDR2 is YFSETQ.

The V gene is TRBV25-1, the J gene TRBJ2-2; possibly TRBD1 for D (6 bases). Trimming cost V 6 bases and J 3 bases, with 8 bases left between them. CDR3 length equals 13 residues. In germline, CDR1 is MGHDK, CDR2 SYGVNS. Here the CDR3 DNA reads TGTGCCAGCAGCCACAGGGACACCGGGGAGCTGTTTTTT. This sequence encodes CASSHRDTGELFF. Combining the CDR3 with reference TRBV25-1 and TRBJ2-2 gives the whole variable domain EADIYQTPRYLVIGTGKKITLECSQTMGHDKMYWYQQDPGMELHLIHYSYGVNSTEKGDLSSESTVSRIRTEHFPLTLESARPSHTSQYLCASSHRDTGELFFGEGSRLTVL.

The chain employs TRBV19 and TRBJ2-2; D is undetermined. The V end was cut by 0 bases, the J end by 0 bases, with 5 bases between. The CDR3 sequence is 15 residues long. The V gene's germline CDR1 is LNHDA and CDR2 SQIVND (reference sequence). The CDR3 loop is CASSIEYANTGELFF. The CDR3 DNA is TGTGCCAGTAGTATAGAATACGCGAACACCGGGGAGCTGTTTTTT.

The chain links TRBV15 to TRBJ2-3; possibly TRBD2 for D (5 bases). Germline V CDR1 and CDR2: LNHNV, YYDKDF (reference sequence). The germline V and J ends were trimmed by 6 bases and 4 bases, with 17 bases remaining between them. The CDR3 has 15 residues. The CDR3 DNA reads TGTGCCACCAGGACCGGGATGGTGACCGCAGATACGCAGTATTTT. Translation gives CATRTGMVTADTQYF.

V and J are TRBV27 and TRBJ2-1, with 8 positions matching TRBD2. The germline CDR1 and CDR2 sequences are MNHEY and SMNVEV (reference sequence). After removal of 8 bases from V and 12 bases from J, the junction contained 6 bases not matched to a gene. The CDR3 runs to 11 residues. The CDR3 DNA is TGTGCCAGCCCACCCAGCGGGGGGCAGTTCTTC. It is translated as CASPPSGGQFF.

The CDR3: CASSQDRVGYTF. CDR3 DNA sequence: TGTGCCAGCAGCCAGGACAGGGTTGGCTACACCTTC. The chain combines TRBV5-6 with TRBJ1-2, with 8 bases that match TRBD1. The CDR3 extends over 12 amino acids. The V and J ends lost 4 bases and 7 bases, in that order; junction bases with no gene match: 3. Germline V gene data show CDR1 as SGHDT and CDR2 as YYEEEE. The full variable domain, completed using reference TRBV5-6 and TRBJ1-2, is DAGVTQSPTHLIKTRGQQVTLRCSPKSGHDTVSWYQQALGQGPQFIFQYYEEEERQRGNFPDRFSGHQFPNYSSELNVNALLLGDSALYLCASSQDRVGYTFGSGTRLTVV.

The rearrangement links TRBV7-9 to TRBJ1-2, with unresolved D. CDR1 is SEHNR, CDR2 FQNEAQ, per germline (reference sequence). CDR3 length: 12 amino acids. Trimming stripped 1 base from V and 8 bases from J, with 8 bases between. As DNA, the CDR3 is TGTGCCAGCAGCTTAGGGAAGAGCGGCTACACCTTC. Translating gives CASSLGKSGYTF. Full variable domain (rest looked up from reference TRBV7-9 and TRBJ1-2): DTGVSQNPRHKITKRGQNVTFRCDPISEHNRLYWYRQTLGQGPEFLTYFQNEAQLEKSRLLSDRFSAERPKGSFSTLEIQRTEQGDSAMYLCASSLGKSGYTFGSGTRLTVV.

J is TRBJ2-3 and V is TRBV27; D gene unclear. The CDR3 loop spans 13 amino acids. The germline V and J ends were trimmed by 7 bases and 1 base, with 9 bases remaining between them. Per germline, CDR1 MNHEY and CDR2 SMNVEV (reference sequence). The CDR3 bases are TGTGCCAGCATGCCTTGGGGCACAGATACGCAGTATTTT. Translated, it gives CASMPWGTDTQYF.

The chain recombines TRBV5-1 with TRBJ1-4; 9 nucleotides match TRBD1. CDR3 length: 14 residues. Germline lookup yields CDR1 SGHRS and CDR2 YFSETQ. Losses at the gene ends were 0 bases for V and 8 bases for J; bases not matched to a gene: 2. The CDR3 sequence: CASSLGQGGEKLFF. The CDR3 nucleotides are TGCGCCAGCAGCTTGGGACAGGGGGGGGAAAAACTGTTTTTT.

The chain couples TRBV11-3 to TRBJ2-1; TRBD2 agrees at 12 bases. The CDR3 totals 16 residues. The V gene end was trimmed by 1 base and the J gene end by 8 bases; junction bases not matched to a gene: 6. The germline CDR1 and CDR2 sequences are SGHNT and YENEEA. CDR3 in DNA: TGTGCCAGCAGCTTAGCTCTAGCGGGAGGGGGGTATGAGCAGTTCTTC. Protein product: CASSLALAGGGYEQFF.

A word on this clone: One end of the junction does not line up with germline, which may come from a read error. This chain joins TRBV7-7 and TRBJ2-1, with 7 bases lining up with TRBD2. Germline CDR1 reads SSHAT; CDR2 reads FNYEAQ (reference sequence). The CDR3 is 14 residues long. The chain's CDR3 is CASSRTPGGYEQFF. In nucleotides, the CDR3 is TGTGCTAGCAGCCGAACACCGGGAGGATATGAGCAGTTCTTC.

This chain joins TRBV4-1 and TRBJ2-6; D is undetermined. This CDR3 is built from 17 residues. Germline CDR1 reads MGHRA; CDR2 reads YSYEKL. The ends were cut back, 3 bases at V and 1 base at J, with 13 bases in the middle. CDR3 region: CASSHTDGLSGANVLTF. CDR3 bases: TGCGCCAGCAGCCACACCGACGGGTTATCTGGGGCCAACGTCCTGACTTTC.

The CDR3 sequence is CASNGMFSGANVLTF. CDR3 nucleotide sequence: TGTGCCAGCAACGGCATGTTCTCTGGGGCCAACGTCCTGACTTTC. The chain has TRBV6-1 and TRBJ2-6; D uncertain. The CDR3 has 15 residues. The germline V and J ends were trimmed by 7 bases and 0 bases, with 10 bases remaining between them. CDR1 and CDR2 from the germline V gene are MNHNS and SASEGT.

This clone has more than one count but fewer than ten. V gene TRBV6-5 combines with J gene TRBJ1-2, with D unresolved. The CDR3 runs 12 residues. V dropped 8 bases and J dropped 3 bases, with 10 bases sitting between them. Germline-derived CDR1 and CDR2 are MNHEY and SVGAGI. CDR3 nucleotide sequence: TGTGCCAGCGGGCTACCTTACTATGGCTACACCTTC. Its protein product is CASGLPYYGYTF.

This chain links TRBV6-5 with TRBJ1-1; perhaps TRBD1 as D (5 bases). There are 12 residues in the CDR3. The V and J ends lost 2 bases and 5 bases respectively, with 6 bases between them. Per the germline V gene, CDR1 is MNHEY and CDR2 is SVGAGI. The CDR3 is CASSYGGTEAFF. The CDR3 DNA sequence: TGTGCCAGCAGTTACGGGGGGACTGAAGCTTTCTTT.

This clone appeared a few times. This chain links TRBV28 with TRBJ2-3, with 10 bases identical to TRBD2. The V segment lost 6 bases and the J segment 0 bases; nucleotides outside the gene matches: 12. Germline loops: CDR1 MDHEN, CDR2 SYDVKM. The CDR3 has 18 residues. The CDR3, as DNA: TGTGCCAGCAGGACTCCGGGACTAGCGCATAAAAGCACAGATACGCAGTATTTT. It translates to CASRTPGLAHKSTDTQYF.